The 5 T cell receptor beta chains below were found in one sample sequenced in a study of immune evolution from preneoplasia to lung adenocarcinoma. Measured with immunoSEQ multiplex PCR; TCRdb has only the in-frame clones, and not every one. The sample has tens of thousands of clones; roughly 80% are singletons. Specimen: FFPE invasive lung adenocarcinoma tissue. The source is a person in their sixties or seventies with lung adenocarcinoma.

This chain links TRBV2 with TRBJ2-7, with TRBD2 matching 9 bases. CDR3 size: 14 residues. Germline loops: CDR1 SNHLY, CDR2 FYNNEI. V gave up 6 bases and J gave up 2 bases; unmatched junction bases: 5. This CDR3 reads CASRQREDPYEQYF. The DNA for the CDR3 is TGTGCCAGCAGACAGCGGGAGGACCCCTACGAGCAGTACTTC.

The chain carries TRBV10-3 and TRBJ1-5; D is undetermined. The ends were cut back, 3 bases at V and 0 bases at J, with 9 bases in the middle. The germline gives CDR1 ENHRY, CDR2 SYGVKD. The CDR3 is made up of 15 amino acids. The CDR3 DNA reads TGTGCCATCAGTGAATATAGAGTTAGCAATCAGCCCCAGCATTTT. Its translation is CAISEYRVSNQPQHF.

The chain has TRBV5-5 and TRBJ2-2; D gene ambiguous. This CDR3 has 14 amino acids. Germline CDR1 and CDR2: SGHKS and YYEKEE (reference sequence). Trimming pared 0 bases from V and 6 bases from J, leaving 9 bases between. CDR3: CASSLEWGSGELFF. CDR3 in DNA: TGTGCCAGCAGCTTGGAGTGGGGTTCCGGGGAGCTGTTTTTT.

The rearrangement joins TRBV7-8 to TRBJ2-7; a possible D gene is TRBD1 (6 bases). Germline CDR1 reads SGHVS; CDR2 reads FQNEAQ. V lost 5 bases and J lost 5, with 19 bases in between. The CDR3 extends over 15 amino acids. The CDR3 nucleotides read TGTGCCAGCAGCCCAGGGGCAGGTAACGTCAACGAGCAGTACTTC. This translates into CASSPGAGNVNEQYF.

This clone was observed a single time. The chain carries TRBV11-2 and TRBJ2-3; 13 bases line up with TRBD2. Looked up from germline, CDR1 is SGHAT and CDR2 is FQNNGV. With 6 bases clipped from V and 3 bases from J, the junction kept 6 bases outside the gene matches. The CDR3 covers 16 residues. CDR3 sequence (DNA): TGTGCCAGCAGTTCCCAACTAGCGGGAGGGACAGATACGCAGTATTTT. It codes for CASSSQLAGGTDTQYF.